A single sample gave rise to the 26 T cell receptor beta chains below, sequenced in a study of tumor-infiltrating lymphocytes in primary liver carcinoma (dated by TCRdb to 2017 to 2019). Total RNA and DNA were co-extracted from around 20-30 mg of bulk tissue with the AllPrep DNA/RNA mini kit, without cell sorting. Data came from an Illumina HiSeq 2500. TCRbeta-specific cDNA was reverse-transcribed from about 520 ng total RNA using a constant-region primer and ProtoScript II reverse transcriptase. The TCRbeta libraries were prepared through three rounds of nested multiplex PCR following a slightly modified ARM-PCR procedure. The first two PCR rounds used multiplex TRBV1-TRBV30 forward primers with a Cbeta reverse primer, each for roughly 11 cycles. TCRdb trimmed public reads at Q25 via fastp, called clones via MiXCR and kept in-frame beta chains. Rows are unified per CDR3 protein, each entry keeping the most common DNA and genes. Present in this sample are 47,000 or so distinct CDR3 sequences, about 70% of which were seen just once. Around 30% of the sample goes to the ten largest clones.

Sample: liver tumor tissue from sampling region 3. The cell subset or site label here, explained by the study, means: tumor region T3, left-lateral pole. All receptors come from a man in his forties or fifties with primary liver carcinoma and hepatitis B virus infection.

Note on this clonotype: The final CDR3 position lacks the conserved phenylalanine or tryptophan, pointing to a likely read error. This chain uses TRBV28 with TRBJ2-1, with D unresolved. This CDR3 spans 16 amino acids. In germline, CDR1 is MDHEN, CDR2 SYDVKM. V dropped 4 bases and J dropped 7 bases, with 20 bases sitting between them. DNA for the CDR3: TGTGCCAGCAGTTCAACCCTAGTACCGAGACCGAATGAGCAGTTCTCC. Translated, it gives CASSSTLVPRPNEQFS.

For this clonotype: The junction differs from germline at one of its ends, possibly a read error. The J gene is TRBJ2-1, the V gene TRBV11-1; TRBD2 matches at 7 bases. Per the germline V gene, CDR1 is SGHAT and CDR2 is FQDESV (reference sequence). This CDR3 region has 17 residues. The CDR3 loop is CASNLGLPGEVDNEQFF. The CDR3 DNA follows: TGTGCCAGCAACCTGGGACTACCGGGAGAAGTTGACAATGAGCAGTTCTTT.

This clonotype was seen many times. The V and J genes are TRBV6-6 and TRBJ1-1; perhaps TRBD1 as D (6 bases). CDR1 and CDR2 from the germline V gene are MNHNY and SVGAGI (reference sequence). The CDR3 runs 13 residues. V was shortened by 6 bases and J by 3 bases, with 11 bases between the two germline ends. The CDR3 DNA reads as TGTGCCAGCAGCCAGGGACACCACACTGAAGCTTTCTTT. Translated, it gives CASSQGHHTEAFF.

Concerning this clonotype itself: In this CDR3 the conserved last residue, phenylalanine or tryptophan, is missing, so a read error is likely. The genes are TRBV4-2 and TRBJ2-6; a possible D gene is TRBD2 (5 bases). Germline-derived CDR1 and CDR2 are LGHNA and YNFKEQ. The CDR3 runs to 19 residues. CDR3 loop: CASSQEWATAISGVNILTI. DNA of the CDR3: TGTGCCAGCAGCCAAGAGTGGGCGACTGCCATCTCCGGGGTCAACATCCTGACTATC.

Of note for this clonotype: This could be a read error, since a much larger clone is one nucleotide away. The chain carries TRBV30 and TRBJ2-5; 7 nucleotides agree with TRBD2. The CDR3 has 13 residues. CDR1 is GTSNPN and CDR2 is SVGIG in the germline V gene (reference sequence). For the CDR3, the DNA is TGTACCTGGAGAGGCGGGAGTGGAGAGACCCAGTACTTC. Residues: CTWRGGSGETQYF.

CDR3 bases: TGTGCCAACAGGGGACTAGTAGGGGAACACAATGAGCAGTTCTTC. This sequence encodes CANRGLVGEHNEQFF. The chain carries TRBV6-5 and TRBJ2-1; a weak D match, TRBD2 (8 bases). Germline-derived CDR1 and CDR2 are MNHEY and SVGAGI. Trimming removed 10 bases from V and 5 bases from J, with 21 bases in between. The CDR3 loop spans 15 amino acids.

The rearrangement uses TRBV5-1 and TRBJ2-3, with TRBD1 as a possible D gene (5 bases). Germline assignment: CDR1 SGHRS and CDR2 YFSETQ. V dropped 3 bases and J dropped 11 bases, with 19 bases sitting between them. The CDR3 has 14 amino acids. CDR3 bases: TGCGCCAGCAGCTCCCGACAGCAGACAAATATGCAGTATTTT. This codes for CASSSRQQTNMQYF.

Of note for this clonotype: In this CDR3 the conserved last residue, phenylalanine or tryptophan, is missing, so a read error is likely. The CDR3 loop is CASSGGTGGQETQYL. As DNA, the CDR3 is TGTGCCAGCAGTGGCGGGACGGGGGGCCAAGAGACCCAGTACCTC. This chain connects TRBV6-1 to TRBJ2-5; 7 bases fit TRBD2. The CDR3 has 15 residues. CDR1 is MNHNS, CDR2 SASEGT, per germline. V dropped 4 bases and J dropped 1; count of bases not matched to a gene: 6.

Points on this clonotype: At one boundary the junction diverges from the germline segment, which might be a read error. This sequence joins TRBV11-2 and TRBJ2-7; TRBD1 might be the D (6 bases). There are 17 residues in the CDR3. CDR1 and CDR2 from the germline V gene are SGHAT and FQNNGV. CDR3 sequence: CASSIDLPAQGSYERYF. In DNA form, the CDR3 reads TGTGCCAGCAGCATCGACCTGCCGGCACAGGGAAGCTACGAGCGGTACTTC.

On this clonotype: This likely comes from a read error, as the CDR3 has no conserved phenylalanine or tryptophan at its end. V is TRBV28 and J is TRBJ2-3; TRBD1 aligns across 9 bases. Germline V CDR1 and CDR2: MDHEN, SYDVKM. V lost 7 bases, J lost 6 bases, and 5 bases stayed unmatched. The CDR3 is 13 amino acids. CDR3 nucleotide sequence: TGTGCCAGCATGGGACAGGGTACGGATACGCAGTATCTT. This codes for CASMGQGTDTQYL.

The rearrangement links TRBV10-3 to TRBJ2-7, with TRBD2 identical over 8 bases. The CDR3 consists of 14 residues. With V trimmed by 11 bases and J by 5 bases, 14 bases remained unmatched. Germline CDR1 reads ENHRY; CDR2 reads SYGVKD. This CDR3 reads CAASTSVGLDEQYF. The CDR3 DNA sequence: TGTGCCGCGTCGACTAGCGTGGGCTTGGACGAGCAGTACTTC.

The chain has TRBV29-1 and TRBJ2-7, with no clear D. The CDR3 is 11 amino acids. CDR1 and CDR2 from the germline V gene are SQVTM and ANQGSEA. Trimming left V 8 bases short and J 9 bases short, with 17 bases between. This CDR3 is CSFSTSCGQYF. CDR3 nucleotide sequence: TGCAGCTTCTCCACCTCCTGCGGGCAGTACTTC.

On this clonotype itself: This may come from a read error, since a much larger clone is one base off. The gene calls are TRBV7-9 and TRBJ2-7; tentatively, D is TRBD1 (5 bases). CDR3 length: 15 amino acids. Trimming pared 5 bases from V and 2 bases from J, leaving 16 bases between. Looked up from germline, CDR1 is SEHNR and CDR2 is FQNEAQ (reference sequence). This CDR3 is CASSPLWTWPYEQYF. For the CDR3, the DNA is TGTGCCAGCAGCCCCCTTTGGACATGGCCCTACGAGCAGTACTTC.

As regards this clonotype: The missing conserved phenylalanine or tryptophan at the end of this CDR3 makes a read error likely. The gene calls are TRBV12-3 or TRBV12-4 and TRBJ1-1; D possibly corresponds to TRBD1 (6 bases). There are 15 residues in the CDR3. The DNA for the CDR3 is TGTGCCAGCAATAAAGCGGACAGTCTTAACAGTGAAGCTTTCCTT. Its translation is CASNKADSLNSEAFL.

This clonotype was detected a few times. The genes are TRBV7-3 and TRBJ2-1; TRBD1 aligns across 7 bases. Germline V gene lookup returns CDR1 SGHTA and CDR2 FQGTGA. The CDR3 runs to 15 residues. The junction had 4 bases not matched to a gene; V was cut back by 5 bases and J by 0 bases. The CDR3 coding sequence is TGTGCCAGCAGCCATGAGGGGGCCTCCTACAATGAGCAGTTCTTC. Amino acids: CASSHEGASYNEQFF.

Concerning this clonotype: Relative to the germline gene, one junction end is altered; a read error may explain this. The V call is TRBV30, the J call TRBJ2-2; perhaps TRBD2 as D (5 bases). The CDR3 length is 16 residues. Germline CDR1 is GTSNPN and CDR2 is SVGIG (reference sequence). This CDR3 reads CTWSVGGSRNTWELFF. The CDR3 DNA reads TGTACCTGGAGTGTCGGAGGAAGTCGGAACACCTGGGAGCTGTTTTTT.

Of note for this clonotype: A much larger clone lies a single base off, so this may be a read error. CDR3 loop: CASTGGGGLANYNEQFF. In DNA form, the CDR3 reads TGTGCCAGCACTGGAGGGGGGGGACTAGCGAATTACAATGAGCAGTTCTTC. V is TRBV28 and J is TRBJ2-1, with 10 nucleotides matching TRBD2. CDR3 size: 17 residues. Germline-derived CDR1 and CDR2 are MDHEN and SYDVKM. V gave up 7 bases and J gave up 4 bases; unmatched junction bases: 13.

This clonotype was seen repeatedly, ten times or more. The rearrangement links TRBV4-1 to TRBJ2-3, with D possibly TRBD1 on 6 matching bases. This CDR3 is built from 14 residues. Looked up from germline, CDR1 is MGHRA and CDR2 is YSYEKL. V lost 4 bases and J lost 5, with 13 bases in between. CDR3 sequence: CASSLHRAEDTQYF. DNA of the CDR3: TGCGCCAGCAGCCTCCACAGGGCAGAAGATACGCAGTATTTT.

This clonotype has only one observation. One end of the junction is discordant with germline, which a read error may explain. This chain connects TRBV11-2 to TRBJ2-3; a weak D match, TRBD2 (6 bases). The germline V gene encodes CDR1 SGHAT and CDR2 FQNNGV. This CDR3 is 14 amino acids long. CDR3 protein: CARGAREPADTQYF. In DNA form, the CDR3 reads TGTGCTAGAGGGGCACGGGAGCCCGCAGATACCCAGTATTTT.

This clonotype was picked up a small number of times. A much larger clone sits a single nucleotide away, making a read error possible. The V and J genes are TRBV7-8 and TRBJ1-1, with TRBD1 identical over 8 bases. The CDR3 has 16 amino acids. Germline lookup yields CDR1 SGHVS and CDR2 FQNEAQ. The CDR3 sequence: CASSPRTGTTNTEALF. The CDR3 DNA reads as TGTGCCAGCAGCCCCCGGACAGGGACTACGAACACTGAAGCTTTATTT.

As for this clonotype: The junction does not match germline at one end; this may be a read error. The gene calls are TRBV6-5 and TRBJ2-1; D may be TRBD1 (5 bases). CDR3 length: 14 residues. CDR1 is MNHEY and CDR2 is SVGAGI in the germline V gene. CDR3 loop: CASSYKRADKEQFF. CDR3 DNA: TGTGCCAGTAGTTACAAACGGGCGGACAAAGAGCAGTTCTTC.

As for this clonotype: Germline and junction disagree at one end, which may indicate a read error. The J gene is TRBJ2-1, the V gene TRBV11-1; 7 nucleotides align to TRBD2. CDR3 size: 17 residues. Germline V gene data show CDR1 as SGHAT and CDR2 as FQDESV (reference sequence). The CDR3 bases are TGTGCCAGCAGCCTGGGACTACTAGGAGAAGTTGACAATGAGCGGTTCTTC. Protein product: CASSLGLLGEVDNERFF.

Worth noting for this clonotype: One junction end disagrees with the germline gene, perhaps due to a read error. CDR3 region: CASSLGSGHPYLSYNEQFF. As DNA, the CDR3 is TGCGCCAGCAGCCTTGGTAGCGGCCACCCATACCTATCCTACAATGAGCAGTTTTTC. The chain carries TRBV4-1 and TRBJ2-1, with D possibly TRBD2 on 6 matching bases. The CDR3 spans 19 residues. Looked up from germline, CDR1 is MGHRA and CDR2 is YSYEKL.

This clonotype was detected once. A much larger clone differs by one base, so this may be a read error. The V gene is TRBV5-1, the J gene TRBJ2-5; 12 bases line up with TRBD2. The CDR3 covers 17 residues. Germline assignment: CDR1 SGHRS and CDR2 YFSETQ. Trimming removed 0 bases from V and 2 bases from J; junction bases left unmatched: 5. CDR3 residues: CASSLALAGGWQETQYF. DNA for the CDR3: TGCGCCAGCAGCTTGGCACTAGCGGGAGGTTGGCAAGAGACCCAGTACTTC.

Notes on this clonotype: As the CDR3 is not closed by the conserved phenylalanine or tryptophan, this likely results from a read error. The chain has TRBV14 and TRBJ2-7; the D is unclear. V was cut by 0 bases and J by 7 bases, with 10 bases left in between. This CDR3 has 13 residues. CDR1 SGHDN and CDR2 FVKESK come from the germline V gene. The CDR3 here is CASSQDQEREQYS. CDR3 sequence (DNA): TGTGCCAGCAGCCAAGATCAGGAACGGGAGCAGTACTCC.

Notes on this clonotype: A junction boundary mismatches the germline segment, possibly from a read error. This chain links TRBV12-3 or TRBV12-4 with TRBJ2-7; D is perhaps TRBD2 (6 bases). This CDR3 region has 13 residues. Written as DNA, the CDR3 is TGTTCCAGAAGGCCCACGGGGGAGCAAGAGCAGTACTTC. It encodes CSRRPTGEQEQYF.